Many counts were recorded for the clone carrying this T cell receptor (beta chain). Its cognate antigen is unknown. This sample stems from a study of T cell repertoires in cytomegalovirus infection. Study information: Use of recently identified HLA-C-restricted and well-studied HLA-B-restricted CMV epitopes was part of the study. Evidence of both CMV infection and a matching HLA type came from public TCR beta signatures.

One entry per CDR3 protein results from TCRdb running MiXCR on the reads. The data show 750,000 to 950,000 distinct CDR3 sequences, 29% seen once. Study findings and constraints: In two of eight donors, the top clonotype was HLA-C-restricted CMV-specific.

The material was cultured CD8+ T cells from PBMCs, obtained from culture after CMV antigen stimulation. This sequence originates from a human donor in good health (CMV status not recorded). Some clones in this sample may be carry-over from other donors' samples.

The CDR3 DNA follows: TGTGCCAGCAGCTCTCCCGGGACGATAACCGGAAACACCATATATTTT. Protein: CASSSPGTITGNTIYF. The V and J genes are TRBV7-6 and TRBJ1-3, with D possibly TRBD1 on 5 matching bases. The CDR3 loop spans 16 amino acids. Germline CDR1 and CDR2: SGHVS and FNYEAQ. Between the trimmed V and J ends, which lost 4 bases and 4 bases, there was a span of 17 bases.